This T cell receptor beta chain was identified in a study of blood T cell repertoires in COVID-19. The method was immunoSEQ multiplex PCR; TCRdb's version includes in-frame clones alone and lacks a portion of them. The sample contains about 110,000 clones, 88% of which appear only once. V was trimmed by 5 bases and J by 5 bases, leaving 15 bases between them. Germline CDR1 is LNHDA and CDR2 is SQIVND (reference sequence). The CDR3 contains 14 residues. The sequencing sample was made of peripheral blood. The source of this sequence is a woman between 50 and 59 years old with acute or convalescent COVID-19. The V call is TRBV19, the J call TRBJ2-5; D is possibly TRBD1 (5 bases). CDR3 loop: CASSVGQGRETQYF. In DNA form, the CDR3 reads TGTGCCAGTAGTGTGGGCCAGGGTAGGGAGACCCAGTACTTC.